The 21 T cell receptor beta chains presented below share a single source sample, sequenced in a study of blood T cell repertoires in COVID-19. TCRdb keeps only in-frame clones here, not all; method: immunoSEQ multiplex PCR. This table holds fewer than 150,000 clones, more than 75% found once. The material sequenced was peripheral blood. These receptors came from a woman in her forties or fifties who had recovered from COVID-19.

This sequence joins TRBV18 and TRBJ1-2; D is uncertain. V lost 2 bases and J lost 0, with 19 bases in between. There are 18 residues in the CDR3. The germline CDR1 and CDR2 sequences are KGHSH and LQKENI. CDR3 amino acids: CASSPRSTAVLANYGYTF. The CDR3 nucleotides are TGTGCCAGCTCACCAAGGTCGACCGCCGTCCTAGCTAACTATGGCTACACCTTC. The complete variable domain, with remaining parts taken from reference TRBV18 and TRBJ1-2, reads NAGVMQNPRHLVRRRGQEARLRCSPMKGHSHVYWYRQLPEEGLKFMVYLQKENIIDESGMPKERFSAEFPKEGPSILRIQQVVRGDSAAYFCASSPRSTAVLANYGYTFGSGTRLTVV.

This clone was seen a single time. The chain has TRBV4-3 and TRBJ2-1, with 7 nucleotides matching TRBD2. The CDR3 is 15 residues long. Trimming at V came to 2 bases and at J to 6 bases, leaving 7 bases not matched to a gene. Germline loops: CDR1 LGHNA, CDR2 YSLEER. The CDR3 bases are TGCGCCAGCAGCCAATGGGTGGGGGGGTCCAATGAGCAGTTCTTC. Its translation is CASSQWVGGSNEQFF.

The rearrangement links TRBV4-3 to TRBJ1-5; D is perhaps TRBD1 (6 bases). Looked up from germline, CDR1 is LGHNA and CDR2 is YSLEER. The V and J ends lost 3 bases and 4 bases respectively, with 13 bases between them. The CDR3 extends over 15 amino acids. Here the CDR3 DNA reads TGCGCCAGCAGCCAGGGGCTAGACAGGAATCAGCCCCAGCATTTT. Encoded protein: CASSQGLDRNQPQHF.

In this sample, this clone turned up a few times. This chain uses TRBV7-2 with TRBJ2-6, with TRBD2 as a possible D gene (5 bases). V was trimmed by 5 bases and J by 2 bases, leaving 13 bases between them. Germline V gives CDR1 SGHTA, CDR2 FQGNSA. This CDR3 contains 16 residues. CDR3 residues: CASSPRGNPGANVLTF. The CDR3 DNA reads TGTGCCAGCAGCCCCCGGGGAAATCCTGGGGCCAACGTCCTGACTTTC.

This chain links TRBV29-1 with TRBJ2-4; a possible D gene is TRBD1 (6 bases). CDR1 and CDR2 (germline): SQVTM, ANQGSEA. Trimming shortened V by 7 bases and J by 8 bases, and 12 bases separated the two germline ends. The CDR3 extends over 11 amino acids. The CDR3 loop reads CSARGGDIQYF. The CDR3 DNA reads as TGCAGCGCCAGGGGTGGGGACATTCAGTACTTC.

In nucleotides, the CDR3 is TGTGCCAGCAGCTTGAAACTAGCGGGAGAAGAGACCCAGTACTTC. This gives the protein CASSLKLAGEETQYF. The gene calls are TRBV5-4 and TRBJ2-5; 11 bases are shared with TRBD2. The V gene's germline CDR1 is SGHNT and CDR2 YYREEE (reference sequence). V trimming: 1 base; J trimming: 3 bases; junction bases outside the gene matches: 2. The CDR3 runs to 15 residues.

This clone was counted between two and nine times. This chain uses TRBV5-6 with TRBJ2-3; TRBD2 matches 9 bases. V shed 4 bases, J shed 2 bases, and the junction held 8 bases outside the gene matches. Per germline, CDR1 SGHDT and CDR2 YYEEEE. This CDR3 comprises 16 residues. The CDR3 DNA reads TGTGCCAGCAGCCTCCTAGCGGGAAGATCCACAGATACGCAGTATTTT. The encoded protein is CASSLLAGRSTDTQYF.

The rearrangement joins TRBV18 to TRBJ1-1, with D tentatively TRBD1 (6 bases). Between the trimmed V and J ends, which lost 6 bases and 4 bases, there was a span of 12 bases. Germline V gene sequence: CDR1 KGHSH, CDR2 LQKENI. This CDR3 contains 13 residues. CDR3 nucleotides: TGTGCCAGCTCCCAGGGGTCAGGCACTGAAGCTTTCTTT. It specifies CASSQGSGTEAFF.

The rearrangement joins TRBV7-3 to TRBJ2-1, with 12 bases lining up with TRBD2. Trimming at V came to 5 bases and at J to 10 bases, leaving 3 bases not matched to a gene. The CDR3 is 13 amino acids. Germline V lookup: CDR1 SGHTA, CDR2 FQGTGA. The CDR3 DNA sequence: TGTGCCAGCAGCCTCACTAGCGGGGGGGAGCAGTTCTTC. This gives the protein CASSLTSGGEQFF.

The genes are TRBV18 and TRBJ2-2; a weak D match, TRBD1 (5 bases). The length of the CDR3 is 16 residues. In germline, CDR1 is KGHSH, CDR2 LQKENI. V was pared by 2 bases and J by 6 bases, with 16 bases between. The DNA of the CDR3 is TGTGCCAGCTCACCAGTTGGCAGGGCGATATCCGGGGAGCTGTTTTTT. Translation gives CASSPVGRAISGELFF.

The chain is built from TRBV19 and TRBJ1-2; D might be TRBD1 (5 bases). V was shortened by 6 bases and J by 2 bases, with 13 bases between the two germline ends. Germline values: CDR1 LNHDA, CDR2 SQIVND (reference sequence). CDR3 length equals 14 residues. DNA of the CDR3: TGTGCCAGTAGCCCTGGACAAGGCAACTATGGCTACACCTTC. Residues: CASSPGQGNYGYTF.

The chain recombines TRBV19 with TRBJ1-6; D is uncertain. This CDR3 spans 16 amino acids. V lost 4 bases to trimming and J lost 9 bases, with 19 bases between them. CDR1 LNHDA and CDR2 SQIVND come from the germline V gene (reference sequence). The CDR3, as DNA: TGTGCCAGTAGTACGGGAGTGATGGAGGGAAGTTCACCCCTCCACTTT. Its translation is CASSTGVMEGSSPLHF.

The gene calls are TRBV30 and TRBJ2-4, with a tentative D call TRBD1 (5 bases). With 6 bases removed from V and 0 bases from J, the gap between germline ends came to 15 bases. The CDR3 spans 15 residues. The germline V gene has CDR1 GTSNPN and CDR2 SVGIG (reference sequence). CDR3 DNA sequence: TGTGCCTGCGAAGACAGTGGCATAGCCAAAAACATTCAGTACTTC. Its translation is CACEDSGIAKNIQYF.

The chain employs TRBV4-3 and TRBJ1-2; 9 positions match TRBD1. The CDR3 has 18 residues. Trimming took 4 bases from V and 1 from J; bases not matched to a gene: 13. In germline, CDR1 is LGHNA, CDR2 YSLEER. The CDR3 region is CASSRQRPGQGFNYGYTF. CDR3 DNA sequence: TGCGCCAGCAGCCGACAAAGACCGGGACAGGGTTTTAACTATGGCTACACCTTC.

CDR3 sequence (DNA): TGTGCCAGCCGGAAGGGGGATGAGCAGTTCTTC. It codes for CASRKGDEQFF. J is TRBJ2-1 and V is TRBV6-4, with a possible D match to TRBD1 (6 bases). CDR1 MRHNA and CDR2 SNTAGT come from the germline V gene. The CDR3 runs to 11 residues. Trimming removed 8 bases from V and 8 bases from J, with 10 bases in between.

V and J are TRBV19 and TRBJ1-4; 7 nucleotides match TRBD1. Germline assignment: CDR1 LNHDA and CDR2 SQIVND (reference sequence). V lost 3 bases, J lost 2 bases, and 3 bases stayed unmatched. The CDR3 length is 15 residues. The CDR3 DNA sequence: TGTGCCAGTAGTATGAGGGACAGTACTAATGAAAAACTGTTTTTT. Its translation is CASSMRDSTNEKLFF.

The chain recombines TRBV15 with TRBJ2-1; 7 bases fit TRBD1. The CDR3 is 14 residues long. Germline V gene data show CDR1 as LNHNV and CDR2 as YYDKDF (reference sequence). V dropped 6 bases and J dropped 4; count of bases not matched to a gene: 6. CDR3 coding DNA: TGTGCCACCAGACAGGGGACAGCTTACAATGAGCAGTTCTTC. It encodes CATRQGTAYNEQFF.

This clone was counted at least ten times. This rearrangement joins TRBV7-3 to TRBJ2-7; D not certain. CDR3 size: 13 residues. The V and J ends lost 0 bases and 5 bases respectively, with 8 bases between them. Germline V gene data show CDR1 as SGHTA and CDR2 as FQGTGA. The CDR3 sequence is CASSLTELHEQYF. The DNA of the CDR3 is TGTGCCAGCAGCTTAACAGAGCTCCACGAGCAGTACTTC.

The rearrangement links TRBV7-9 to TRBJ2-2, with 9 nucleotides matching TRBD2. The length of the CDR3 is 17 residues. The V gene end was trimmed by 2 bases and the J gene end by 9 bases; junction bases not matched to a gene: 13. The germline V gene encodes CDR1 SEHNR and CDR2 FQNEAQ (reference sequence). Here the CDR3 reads CASSLPLAGRTPRELFF. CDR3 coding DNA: TGTGCCAGCAGCTTACCGCTAGCGGGGAGGACCCCCAGGGAGCTGTTTTTT.

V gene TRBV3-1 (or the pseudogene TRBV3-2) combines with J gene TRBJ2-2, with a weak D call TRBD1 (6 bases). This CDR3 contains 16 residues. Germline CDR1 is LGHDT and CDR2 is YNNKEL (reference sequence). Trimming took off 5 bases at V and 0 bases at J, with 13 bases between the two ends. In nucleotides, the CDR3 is TGTGCCAGCAGCTCAGGGGTGCGGGCGAACACCGGGGAGCTGTTTTTT. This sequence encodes CASSSGVRANTGELFF.

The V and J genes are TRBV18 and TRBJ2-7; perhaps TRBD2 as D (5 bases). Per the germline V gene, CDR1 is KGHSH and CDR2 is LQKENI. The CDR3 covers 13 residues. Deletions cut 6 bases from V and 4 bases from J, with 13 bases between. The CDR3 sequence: CASSHGEMYEQYF. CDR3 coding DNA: TGTGCCAGCTCTCACGGGGAGATGTACGAGCAGTACTTC.